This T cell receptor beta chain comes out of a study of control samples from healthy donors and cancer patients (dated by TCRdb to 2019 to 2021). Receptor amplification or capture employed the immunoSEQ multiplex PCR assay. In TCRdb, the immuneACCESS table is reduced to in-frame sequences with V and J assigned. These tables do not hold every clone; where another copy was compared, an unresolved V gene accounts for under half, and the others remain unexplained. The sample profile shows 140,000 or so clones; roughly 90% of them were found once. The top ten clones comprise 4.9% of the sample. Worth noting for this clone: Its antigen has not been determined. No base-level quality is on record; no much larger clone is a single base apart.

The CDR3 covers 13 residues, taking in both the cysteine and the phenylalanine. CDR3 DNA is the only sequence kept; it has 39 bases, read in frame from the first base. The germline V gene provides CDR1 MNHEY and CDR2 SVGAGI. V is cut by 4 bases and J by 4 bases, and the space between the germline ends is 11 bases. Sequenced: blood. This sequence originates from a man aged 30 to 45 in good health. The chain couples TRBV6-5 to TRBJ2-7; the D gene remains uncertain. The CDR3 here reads CASSSRGPYEQYF. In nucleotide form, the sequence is TGTGCCAGCAGTTCCCGTGGACCGTACGAGCAGTACTTC.